The source of this T cell receptor beta chain is a study of long-term antiretroviral therapy in people with HIV. Trimming stripped 4 bases from V and 2 bases from J, with 10 bases between. The CDR3 covers 13 residues. CDR1 and CDR2 (germline): SGHDT, YYEEEE. The libraries were made with immunoSEQ v3.0 at survey level. Data came from immunoSEQ multiplex PCR; TCRdb stores just in-frame clones and leaves some out. Here the sample spans 30,000 to 45,000 clones, 80% being singletons. This chain links TRBV5-6 with TRBJ2-7, with D unclear. This sample comprised unsorted PBMCs, obtained 3.4 years after starting antiretroviral therapy. The source is a man in his thirties or forties with HIV. This CDR3 is CASSTGLTYEQYF. In nucleotides, the CDR3 is TGTGCCAGCAGCACTGGTTTGACCTACGAGCAGTACTTC.